The rows below give T cell receptor beta chains drawn from one sample of a study of OX40 agonist ivuxolimab in advanced cancers. Only in-frame clones appear in the TCRdb table, and some are missing; sequencing was by immunoSEQ multiplex PCR. In the table there are 90,000 to 100,000 clones, roughly 91% of which are singletons. This specimen consisted of CD4+ or CD8+ T cells sorted from blood, obtained in a trial of the OX40 agonist ivuxolimab. These receptors came from an adult with an advanced solid tumor such as melanoma, head and neck, liver or kidney cancer. Each CDR3 is given with its conserved first and last residue. Each record gives: J gene, D gene, V gene, clone size, CDR3 protein, CDR3 DNA. The D gene is left open where the match is weak. Expanded clones are given a class, and other clones once, few, many or no size at all.

TRBJ2-1	TRBD2	TRBV7-9	-	CASSPRSGKSSYNEQFF	TGTGCCAGCAGCCCTCGCAGCGGGAAATCATCCTACAATGAGCAGTTCTTC
TRBJ2-3	-	TRBV28	-	CASSLSRFPQMDTQYF	TGTGCCAGCAGTTTATCCCGGTTCCCTCAGATGGATACGCAGTATTTT
TRBJ2-3	-	TRBV25-1	-	CASSEGGFTSTDTQYF	TGTGCCAGCAGTGAGGGGGGTTTTACTAGCACAGATACGCAGTATTTT
TRBJ1-1	-	TRBV29-1	-	CSVEIVQNTEAFF	TGCAGCGTTGAAATAGTACAGAACACTGAAGCTTTCTTT
TRBJ2-7	TRBD1	TRBV9	-	CASGPGQGGYEQYF	TGTGCCAGCGGCCCGGGACAGGGAGGCTACGAGCAGTACTTC
TRBJ1-1	-	TRBV5-4	-	CASSSRTKNTEAFF	TGTGCCAGCAGCAGCAGGACTAAGAACACTGAAGCTTTCTTT
TRBJ2-7	-	TRBV14	-	CASSQGGGMAYEQYF	TGTGCCAGCAGCCAAGGAGGGGGTATGGCCTACGAGCAGTACTTC
TRBJ1-2	-	TRBV27	-	CASSLFSGYGYTF	TGTGCCAGCAGTTTATTTTCAGGGTATGGCTACACCTTC
TRBJ2-7	TRBD1	TRBV6-1	-	CASSLPGTGSYEQYF	TGTGCCAGCAGTCTTCCCGGGACAGGGAGCTACGAGCAGTACTTC
TRBJ2-2	-	TRBV5-1	-	CASKEQVLNTGELFF	TGCGCCAGCAAAGAACAGGTGCTAAACACCGGGGAGCTGTTTTTT
TRBJ2-1	TRBD2	TRBV2	-	CASGTSIYNEQFF	TGTGCCAGCGGGACTAGCATCTACAATGAGCAGTTCTTC
TRBJ2-2	TRBD2	TRBV11-2	-	CASSLLAGFNTGELFF	TGTGCCAGCAGCTTACTAGCGGGGTTTAACACCGGGGAGCTGTTTTTT
TRBJ2-3	-	TRBV19	once	CASRGGVEASQDTQYF	TGTGCCAGTAGAGGGGGAGTAGAGGCCTCACAGGATACGCAGTATTTT
TRBJ1-2	TRBD1	TRBV2	-	CASRGQVLYTF	TGTGCCAGCAGGGGACAGGTCCTCTACACCTTC
TRBJ1-1	-	TRBV10-1	-	CASAPQRNTEAFF	TGCGCCAGCGCCCCACAGAGGAACACTGAAGCTTTCTTT
TRBJ2-3	TRBD1	TRBV28	-	CASSSVGQGGADTQYF	TGTGCCAGCAGTTCAGTGGGACAGGGAGGCGCAGATACGCAGTATTTT
TRBJ2-2	TRBD2	TRBV30	-	CAWSGVAGFTGELFF	TGTGCCTGGAGTGGGGTAGCGGGATTCACCGGGGAGCTGTTTTTT
TRBJ1-3	TRBD1	TRBV7-2	-	CASKAGGANSGNTIYF	TGTGCCAGCAAGGCAGGGGGGGCCAACTCTGGAAACACCATATATTTT
TRBJ2-7	-	TRBV5-1	-	CASSLAGGRAFEQYF	TGCGCCAGCAGCTTGGCCGGTGGCAGGGCGTTCGAGCAGTACTTC
TRBJ1-5	-	TRBV25-1	-	CASNPSPAQPQHF	TGTGCCAGCAACCCATCCCCCGCCCAGCCCCAGCATTTT
TRBJ2-5	-	TRBV5-1	-	CASRNLGQETQYF	TGCGCCAGCAGAAACTTAGGCCAAGAGACCCAGTACTTC
TRBJ1-5	-	TRBV27	-	CASSYKYNQPQHF	TGTGCCAGCAGTTACAAGTACAATCAGCCCCAGCATTTT
TRBJ2-7	TRBD1	TRBV7-2	-	CASSLAVGTGLGEQYF	TGTGCCAGCAGCTTAGCTGTAGGGACAGGTCTTGGGGAGCAGTACTTC
TRBJ2-7	-	TRBV10-1	few	CASSESLRSDEQYF	TGCGCCAGCAGTGAGTCGCTTAGATCGGACGAGCAGTACTTC
TRBJ2-7	-	TRBV10-3	-	CAISTSYAEQYF	TGTGCCATCAGTACTAGCTACGCCGAGCAGTACTTC
TRBJ2-1	-	TRBV28	once	CASSLYSGGVYEQFF	TGTGCCAGCAGTTTATATAGCGGTGGAGTTTATGAGCAGTTCTTC
TRBJ2-3	-	TRBV7-2	-	CASSLAGGAGDTQYF	TGTGCCAGCAGCTTAGCGGGGGGAGCAGGGGATACGCAGTATTTT
TRBJ2-7	TRBD2	TRBV23-1	-	CASPHLTSGSYEQYF	TGCGCCAGTCCCCATTTGACTAGCGGGAGTTACGAGCAGTACTTC
TRBJ1-1	TRBD1	TRBV5-5	-	CASSLEDRVSEAFF	TGTGCCAGCAGCTTGGAGGACAGGGTTAGTGAAGCTTTCTTT
TRBJ2-5	TRBD1	TRBV5-1	-	CASRAGQGRETQYF	TGCGCCAGCAGGGCGGGACAGGGAAGGGAGACCCAGTACTTC
TRBJ2-1	TRBD2	TRBV7-9	-	CASSPPIAGGGYNEQFF	TGTGCCAGCAGCCCCCCAATAGCGGGAGGGGGATACAATGAGCAGTTCTTC
TRBJ1-4	TRBD1	TRBV4-3	-	CASSQDLLTGDRGEKLFF	TGCGCCAGCAGCCAAGACCTCCTGACAGGGGATAGAGGTGAAAAACTGTTTTTT
TRBJ1-2	TRBD1	TRBV19	-	CASTGQGGSYGYTF	TGTGCCAGTACCGGACAGGGAGGCAGCTATGGCTACACCTTC
TRBJ1-5	TRBD1	TRBV28	-	CASRTTGVISQPQHF	TGTGCCAGCAGGACGACAGGGGTGATAAGTCAGCCCCAGCATTTT
TRBJ1-5	TRBD1	TRBV19	-	CASKDRAGSNQPQHF	TGTGCCAGCAAAGACAGGGCGGGGAGCAATCAGCCCCAGCATTTT
TRBJ2-7	-	TRBV6-6	-	CASSYGEAYEQYF	TGTGCCAGCAGTTACGGGGAAGCCTACGAGCAGTACTTC
TRBJ1-3	-	TRBV30	-	CAWSVSGFRNTIYF	TGTGCCTGGAGTGTATCTGGGTTTAGAAACACCATATATTTT
TRBJ2-7	TRBD2	TRBV7-2	-	CASSSGLAGINEQYF	TGTGCCAGCAGCTCGGGACTAGCGGGAATCAACGAGCAGTACTTC
TRBJ2-3	TRBD2	TRBV19	-	CASSSSGVSTDTQYF	TGTGCCAGTAGTTCCAGCGGGGTCAGCACAGATACGCAGTATTTT
TRBJ2-6	-	TRBV29-1	-	CSVGDGSSGANVLTF	TGCAGCGTGGGGGACGGTTCCTCTGGGGCCAACGTCCTGACTTTC
TRBJ2-3	TRBD2	TRBV7-2	-	CASSLAASGRRNTQYF	TGTGCCAGCAGCTTAGCGGCTAGCGGGAGAAGGAATACGCAGTATTTT
TRBJ2-5	-	TRBV27	-	CASRRDSVETQYF	TGTGCCAGCAGACGCGACAGCGTTGAGACCCAGTACTTC
TRBJ2-3	TRBD2	TRBV19	-	CASSSVAGGVTTDTQYF	TGTGCCAGTAGCTCAGTAGCGGGAGGCGTGACGACAGATACGCAGTATTTT
TRBJ2-3	-	TRBV9	-	CASSRGLQELTDTQYF	TGTGCCAGCAGCCGGGGACTCCAGGAACTCACAGATACGCAGTATTTT
TRBJ2-7	-	TRBV5-6	once	CASSLVGGYEQYF	TGTGCCAGCAGCTTGGTGGGAGGCTACGAGCAGTACTTC
TRBJ1-4	TRBD1	TRBV2	once	CASSSGTGVNEKLFF	TGTGCCAGCAGTTCTGGGACAGGCGTTAATGAAAAACTGTTTTTT
TRBJ1-2	-	TRBV10-3	-	CAIRRDGYGYTF	TGTGCCATCAGGAGGGACGGCTATGGCTACACCTTC
TRBJ1-2	TRBD1	TRBV30	-	CAWSVLMAGGTLSGYTF	TGTGCCTGGAGTGTTTTGATGGCAGGGGGAACTCTCTCTGGCTACACCTTC
TRBJ2-4	-	TRBV19	-	CASSPRDTLAKNIQYF	TGTGCCAGTAGTCCTCGGGACACTTTAGCCAAAAACATTCAGTACTTC
TRBJ2-7	TRBD1	TRBV28	-	CASSRGQGKQYF	TGTGCCAGCAGTAGAGGACAGGGGAAGCAGTACTTC
TRBJ2-1	TRBD1	TRBV11-1	-	CASSPSDRDYNEQFF	TGTGCCAGCAGCCCCTCCGACAGGGATTACAATGAGCAGTTCTTC
TRBJ1-5	-	TRBV9	-	CASSVVSSTGPQHF	TGTGCCAGCAGCGTAGTATCCAGTACCGGGCCCCAGCATTTT
TRBJ1-2	TRBD1	TRBV6-1	-	CASSENPGQGHGYTF	TGTGCCAGCAGTGAAAACCCTGGACAGGGACATGGCTACACCTTC
TRBJ1-4	-	TRBV2	-	CASSVTNEKLFF	TGTGCCAGCAGTGTGACTAATGAAAAACTGTTTTTT
TRBJ1-6	-	TRBV27	-	CASSPRERNSPLHF	TGTGCCAGCAGCCCCCGGGAGAGGAATTCACCCCTCCACTTT
TRBJ2-1	TRBD2	TRBV7-2	-	CASSLASGAYNEQFF	TGTGCCAGCAGCTTAGCGAGCGGGGCCTACAATGAGCAGTTCTTC
TRBJ2-3	-	TRBV6-1	-	CASSEKGPGDTQYF	TGTGCCAGCAGTGAAAAAGGGCCTGGGGATACGCAGTATTTT